The 31 T cell receptor beta chains given below trace back to one sample, sequenced in a study of blood T cell repertoires in COVID-19. The repertoire was sequenced with immunoSEQ multiplex PCR; TCRdb's copy has only in-frame clones and lacks some. The sample yields 280,000 or so clones, 88% seen once. What was sequenced was peripheral blood. The receptors derive from a young man with active or convalescent COVID-19.

V and J are TRBV18 and TRBJ2-5; D uncertain. Per germline, CDR1 KGHSH and CDR2 LQKENI. The CDR3 runs to 16 residues. V shed 1 base and J shed 1 base, with 13 bases lying between them. The CDR3 region is CASSPLTESVQETQYF. In nucleotides, the CDR3 is TGTGCCAGCTCACCACTAACGGAGTCAGTCCAAGAGACCCAGTACTTC.

This chain connects TRBV19 to TRBJ2-7, with D hard to call. Trimming shortened V by 3 bases and J by 1 base, and 10 bases separated the two germline ends. Germline V gene sequence: CDR1 LNHDA, CDR2 SQIVND (reference sequence). The CDR3 is 14 amino acids. The CDR3 coding sequence is TGTGCCAGTAGTATCTGGTACAGTTCCTACGAGCAGTACTTC. Translation: CASSIWYSSYEQYF.

In nucleotides, the CDR3 is TGTGCCAGCAGCGCGTCGGACTATAGCAATCAGCCCCAGCATTTT. This translates into CASSASDYSNQPQHF. V usage is TRBV9 and J usage is TRBJ1-5; D ambiguous. Trimming took 3 bases from V and 0 from J, leaving 10 bases between them. Germline CDR1 is SGDLS and CDR2 is YYNGEE. The CDR3 has 15 amino acids.

In regard to this clone: This same CDR3 is encoded by further DNA sequences in the sample. The genes are TRBV6-5 and TRBJ2-7; 8 bases agree with TRBD1. There are 14 residues in the CDR3. Germline V lookup: CDR1 MNHEY, CDR2 SVGAGI. Trimming removed 2 bases from V and 2 bases from J; junction bases left unmatched: 2. CDR3 in DNA: TGTGCCAGCAGTTACGGGACAGGAGCCTACGAGCAGTACTTC. This gives the protein CASSYGTGAYEQYF.

The chain has TRBV4-1 and TRBJ2-3; 13 bases map to TRBD2. Germline CDR1 is MGHRA and CDR2 is YSYEKL. The CDR3 is made up of 17 amino acids. Trimming took 4 bases from V and 3 from J; bases not matched to a gene: 7. The chain's CDR3 is CASSLLPTSGGTDTQYF. The CDR3 DNA reads TGCGCCAGCAGCCTTTTACCGACTAGCGGGGGGACAGATACGCAGTATTTT.

This clone has just one count. The chain links TRBV29-1 to TRBJ1-2, with D possibly being TRBD1 (6 bases). V gave up 0 bases and J gave up 5 bases, with 16 bases separating them. The CDR3 has 15 amino acids. Germline loops: CDR1 SQVTM, CDR2 ANQGSEA. CDR3 coding DNA: TGCAGCGTTGAAGATCTGGGCAGGGGTGGGTATGGCTACACCTTC. This codes for CSVEDLGRGGYGYTF. The entire variable domain, with the rest obtained from reference TRBV29-1 and TRBJ1-2, is as follows: SAVISQKPSRDICQRGTSLTIQCQVDSQVTMMFWYRQQPGQSLTLIATANQGSEATYESGFVIDKFPISRPNLTFSTLTVSNMSPEDSSIYLCSVEDLGRGGYGYTFGSGTRLTVV.

The V and J genes are TRBV7-9 and TRBJ1-2, with a possible D match to TRBD1 (6 bases). Germline V CDR1 and CDR2: SEHNR, FQNEAQ (reference sequence). The CDR3 length is 14 residues. V lost 10 bases to trimming and J lost 2 bases, with 17 bases between them. CDR3: CAIPKGDTNYGYTF. CDR3 bases: TGTGCCATCCCCAAGGGGGACACGAACTATGGCTACACCTTC.

This clone appeared once. The V and J genes are TRBV19 and TRBJ1-1, with D perhaps TRBD1 (6 bases). Germline V CDR1 and CDR2: LNHDA, SQIVND (reference sequence). The CDR3 extends over 17 amino acids. Trimming removed 6 bases at V and 1 base at J, with 21 bases between. CDR3 region: CASRGGAGNVKNTEAFF. CDR3 nucleotides: TGTGCCAGTAGAGGGGGTGCAGGGAACGTCAAGAACACTGAAGCTTTCTTT. Based on the CDR3 plus reference TRBV19 and TRBJ1-1, the full variable domain is DGGITQSPKYLFRKEGQNVTLSCEQNLNHDAMYWYRQDPGQGLRLIYYSQIVNDFQKGDIAEGYSVSREKKESFPLTVTSAQKNPTAFYLCASRGGAGNVKNTEAFFGQGTRLTVV.

This chain uses TRBV19 with TRBJ1-5, with TRBD1 matching 7 bases. With 5 bases clipped from V and 3 bases from J, the junction kept 7 bases outside the gene matches. From germline, CDR1 is LNHDA and CDR2 SQIVND (reference sequence). The length of the CDR3 is 15 residues. The CDR3 is CASSVPDRVNQPQHF. Here the CDR3 DNA reads TGTGCCAGTAGTGTACCCGACAGGGTCAATCAGCCCCAGCATTTT.

The rearrangement joins TRBV9 to TRBJ2-7; a possible D gene is TRBD2 (5 bases). CDR1 is SGDLS, CDR2 YYNGEE, per germline. The CDR3 is 15 residues long. Trimming left V 0 bases short and J 0 bases short, with 10 bases between. The CDR3 sequence: CASSVGTLPSYEQYF. CDR3 bases: TGTGCCAGCAGCGTAGGGACTTTACCCTCCTACGAGCAGTACTTC.

This clone was found once. The J gene is TRBJ1-1, the V gene TRBV12-5, with D maybe TRBD1 (5 bases). Trimming stripped 4 bases from V and 7 bases from J, with 7 bases between. This CDR3 has 11 amino acids. Germline V gives CDR1 LGHNT, CDR2 FRNRAP. CDR3 DNA: TGTGCTAGTGGTTCGGACAATGAAGCTTTCTTT. As protein: CASGSDNEAFF.

Comment on this clone: One end of the junction is discordant with germline, which a read error may explain. The chain has TRBV7-6 and TRBJ1-1, with TRBD1 identical over 10 bases. Per germline, CDR1 SGHVS and CDR2 FNYEAQ. This CDR3 region has 15 residues. CDR3: CASSWEPGQGSTGVF. The CDR3 coding sequence is TGTGCCAGCAGCTGGGAGCCGGGACAGGGGTCTACCGGGGTCTTT. The full variable domain, completed using reference TRBV7-6 and TRBJ1-1, is GAGVSQSPRYKVTKRGQDVALRCDPISGHVSLYWYRQALGQGPEFLTYFNYEAQQDKSGLPNDRFSAERPEGSISTLTIQRTEQRDSAMYRCASSWEPGQGSTGVFGQGTRLTVV.

V is TRBV20-1 and J is TRBJ2-7; weak D call: TRBD1 (6 bases). The V end was cut by 3 bases, the J end by 3 bases, with 15 bases between. The length of the CDR3 is 14 residues. In germline, CDR1 is DFQATT, CDR2 SNEGSKA (reference sequence). The DNA for the CDR3 is TGCAGTGCTAGTTCCAGGGGATTGTACTACGAGCAGTACTTC. Its protein product is CSASSRGLYYEQYF.

The sample holds a few counts of this clone. The chain employs TRBV2 and TRBJ2-3, with 10 bases lining up with TRBD1. CDR3 length: 11 residues. In germline, CDR1 is SNHLY, CDR2 FYNNEI. V gave up 11 bases and J gave up 5 bases; unmatched junction bases: 1. CDR3 region: CAGQGEDTQYF. The CDR3 DNA sequence: TGTGCCGGACAGGGGGAAGATACGCAGTATTTT.

The chain links TRBV9 to TRBJ2-3, with unresolved D. Trimming stripped 0 bases from V and 4 bases from J, with 18 bases between. Looked up from germline, CDR1 is SGDLS and CDR2 is YYNGEE. The CDR3 runs to 17 residues. The CDR3 region is CASSVGVSNLGPDTQYF. CDR3 in DNA: TGTGCCAGCAGCGTAGGAGTCTCAAACCTAGGCCCAGATACGCAGTATTTT.

The chain employs TRBV27 and TRBJ1-5; 9 nucleotides line up with TRBD1. V shed 4 bases and J 1 base; nucleotides not matched to a gene: 11. Per germline, CDR1 MNHEY and CDR2 SMNVEV (reference sequence). This CDR3 is 18 amino acids long. The CDR3 is CASSSQPAGTGSNQPQHF. The CDR3 DNA follows: TGTGCCAGCAGTTCTCAGCCGGCCGGGACAGGGAGCAATCAGCCCCAGCATTTT.

This chain joins TRBV7-9 and TRBJ2-1, with 8 bases fitting TRBD1. CDR3 length: 15 residues. V lost 4 bases, J lost 7 bases, and 9 bases stayed unmatched. In germline, CDR1 is SEHNR, CDR2 FQNEAQ (reference sequence). The CDR3 bases are TGTGCCAGCAGCTGGCCGGCAGGGGGCTTAAATGAGCAGTTCTTC. Encoded protein: CASSWPAGGLNEQFF.

The chain employs TRBV7-9 and TRBJ1-5; D unresolved. Between the trimmed V and J ends, which lost 4 bases and 4 bases, there was a span of 14 bases. CDR1 SEHNR and CDR2 FQNEAQ come from the germline V gene (reference sequence). CDR3 length: 15 residues. CDR3 amino acids: CASSSSTTPNQPQHF. Written as DNA, the CDR3 is TGTGCCAGCAGCTCCTCCACGACTCCAAATCAGCCCCAGCATTTT.

This chain connects TRBV29-1 to TRBJ1-5; D is unresolved. Germline CDR1 reads SQVTM; CDR2 reads ANQGSEA. V lost 4 bases to trimming and J lost 4 bases, with 8 bases between them. CDR3 length equals 12 residues. The CDR3 DNA is TGCAGCGTTGGGGCCGATAATCAGCCCCAGCATTTT. It is translated as CSVGADNQPQHF.

CDR3 nucleotides: TGCGCCAGCAGCTTGGCAGGACAGATGGGTTATGGCTACACCTTC. It translates to CASSLAGQMGYGYTF. The rearrangement joins TRBV5-1 to TRBJ1-2; D possibly corresponds to TRBD1 (6 bases). There are 15 residues in the CDR3. Germline values: CDR1 SGHRS, CDR2 YFSETQ. The germline V and J ends were trimmed by 0 bases and 5 bases, with 14 bases remaining between them.

This rearrangement joins TRBV6-6 to TRBJ2-3; 10 nucleotides align to TRBD1. The J segment lost 7 bases and the V segment lost 3 bases, leaving 4 bases of the junction unmatched. The CDR3 runs 14 residues. Germline CDR1 MNHNY, CDR2 SVGAGI (reference sequence). The CDR3 DNA follows: TGTGCCAGCAGTTATTCGGACAGGGGGAATACGCAGTATTTT. Translated, it gives CASSYSDRGNTQYF.

CDR3 nucleotides: TGTGCCAGTAGTATCCGCACCTTAGACAGGGCATCTAACTATGGCTACACCTTC. This translates into CASSIRTLDRASNYGYTF. The chain combines TRBV19 with TRBJ1-2, with 7 bases aligning to TRBD1. V was pared by 3 bases and J by 0 bases, with 13 bases of the junction left unmatched. The CDR3 has 18 residues. The V gene's germline CDR1 is LNHDA and CDR2 SQIVND (reference sequence).

The genes are TRBV5-6 and TRBJ2-1, with 10 bases identical to TRBD2. The germline V gene encodes CDR1 SGHDT and CDR2 YYEEEE. The V gene end was trimmed by 0 bases and the J gene end by 4 bases; junction bases not matched to a gene: 7. This CDR3 region has 17 residues. The CDR3 bases are TGTGCCAGCAGCTTGGGCCACCTAGCGGGGGTATACAATGAGCAGTTCTTC. Protein: CASSLGHLAGVYNEQFF. Drawing the rest from reference TRBV5-6 and TRBJ2-1, the complete variable domain is DAGVTQSPTHLIKTRGQQVTLRCSPKSGHDTVSWYQQALGQGPQFIFQYYEEEERQRGNFPDRFSGHQFPNYSSELNVNALLLGDSALYLCASSLGHLAGVYNEQFFGPGTRLTVL.

The genes are TRBV27 and TRBJ1-1; possibly TRBD1 for D (5 bases). CDR3 size: 13 residues. Trimming removed 5 bases at V and 4 bases at J, with 11 bases between. CDR1 and CDR2 (germline): MNHEY, SMNVEV (reference sequence). The CDR3 region has the DNA TGTGCCAGCAGTCTCGCCAGGGTCACTGAAGCTTTCTTT. Translating gives CASSLARVTEAFF.

V usage is TRBV7-9 and J usage is TRBJ1-6; TRBD1 aligns across 8 bases. This CDR3 has 14 residues. CDR1 is SEHNR, CDR2 FQNEAQ, per germline (reference sequence). V shed 5 bases and J 11 bases; nucleotides not matched to a gene: 8. DNA for the CDR3: TGTGCCAGCAGCCGACAGGGGAGCGGGGCACCCCTCCACTTT. This translates into CASSRQGSGAPLHF.

This sequence joins TRBV5-1 and TRBJ2-2; possible D gene TRBD1, 6 bases. The CDR3 sequence is 17 residues long. Per the germline V gene, CDR1 is SGHRS and CDR2 is YFSETQ. Between the trimmed V and J ends, which lost 1 base and 0 bases, there was a span of 13 bases. CDR3 region: CASSLFTGTANTGELFF. Written as DNA, the CDR3 is TGCGCCAGCAGCTTGTTTACAGGGACCGCGAACACCGGGGAGCTGTTTTTT.

This clone appeared a few times. The chain joins TRBV6-2 or TRBV6-3 to TRBJ2-3; TRBD2 aligns across 13 bases. Per the germline V gene, CDR1 is MNHEY and CDR2 is SVGEGT. CDR3 length: 18 residues. The trim removed 5 bases at V and 2 bases at J, leaving 10 bases unmatched. Here the CDR3 reads CASSDDGGLAGDTDTQYF. CDR3 DNA: TGTGCCAGCAGTGACGATGGCGGACTAGCGGGGGACACAGATACGCAGTATTTT.

The gene calls are TRBV12-3 or TRBV12-4 and TRBJ1-4; no firm D call. This CDR3 region has 13 residues. V was pared by 2 bases and J by 6 bases, with 7 bases between. The CDR3 DNA reads TGTGCCAGCAGTTTAACGCGGGATGAAAAACTGTTTTTT. This translates into CASSLTRDEKLFF.

The chain carries TRBV19 and TRBJ1-1; D unresolved. V was shortened by 2 bases and J by 8 bases, with 15 bases between the two germline ends. The V gene's germline CDR1 is LNHDA and CDR2 SQIVND (reference sequence). The CDR3 extends over 14 amino acids. DNA of the CDR3: TGTGCCAGTAGTATATCTTTGGAGGGAGCGGAAGCTTTCTTT. Translating it yields CASSISLEGAEAFF.

The chain links TRBV6-2 or TRBV6-3 to TRBJ2-7, with TRBD2 identical over 7 bases. From germline, CDR1 is MNHEY and CDR2 SVGEGT. This CDR3 has 18 residues. Unmatched junction bases numbered 16, after V lost 5 bases and J lost 0 bases. As DNA, the CDR3 is TGTGCCAGCAGTCAGCGGGACGGTGCTGTAGGAATCTCCTACGAGCAGTACTTC. Residues: CASSQRDGAVGISYEQYF.

The V gene is TRBV5-1, the J gene TRBJ2-2, with a tentative D call TRBD1 (5 bases). CDR3 size: 13 residues. Germline assignment: CDR1 SGHRS and CDR2 YFSETQ. V was cut by 2 bases and J by 5 bases, with 7 bases left in between. The CDR3 nucleotides read TGCGCCAGCAGCTTAGGGGAAACCGGGGAGCTGTTTTTT. This sequence encodes CASSLGETGELFF. The variable domain in full, with the rest retrieved from reference TRBV5-1 and TRBJ2-2, is KAGVTQTPRYLIKTRGQQVTLSCSPISGHRSVSWYQQTPGQGLQFLFEYFSETQRNKGNFPGRFSGRQFSNSRSEMNVSTLELGDSALYLCASSLGETGELFFGEGSRLTVL.